This T cell receptor beta chain came from a study of early T cells in non-severe SARS-CoV-2 infection. Turning to the study itself: Whole-blood bulk RNA, unsorted, was sequenced, and chains were unpaired. Study-wide results and caveats: Using VDJdb, the matching emphasized anti-spike CD8 responses while missing private and CD4 specificities.

Many counts were recorded for this clonotype. Its matching antigen is unknown. Attachment of unique molecular identifiers to individual cDNA molecules was performed. Using its own MiXCR run on the 5' RACE reads, TCRdb lists one record per CDR3 protein. The repertoire consists of more than 85,000 distinct CDR3 sequences, with approximately 16% occurring once and the leading ten covering approximately 5.1%. Germline CDR1 reads SGHDN; CDR2 reads FVKESK. This CDR3 has 11 residues. V was shortened by 3 bases and J by 2 bases, with 1 base between the two germline ends. This TCR was sampled from an adult who was a healthcare worker with PCR-confirmed SARS-CoV-2 infection or an uninfected control (not recorded which). The sequencing used whole blood, collected at baseline. The chain is built from TRBV14 and TRBJ1-1; D gene unclear. The CDR3 DNA reads as TGTGCCAGCAGCCACAACACTGAAGCTTTCTTT. This encodes CASSHNTEAFF.